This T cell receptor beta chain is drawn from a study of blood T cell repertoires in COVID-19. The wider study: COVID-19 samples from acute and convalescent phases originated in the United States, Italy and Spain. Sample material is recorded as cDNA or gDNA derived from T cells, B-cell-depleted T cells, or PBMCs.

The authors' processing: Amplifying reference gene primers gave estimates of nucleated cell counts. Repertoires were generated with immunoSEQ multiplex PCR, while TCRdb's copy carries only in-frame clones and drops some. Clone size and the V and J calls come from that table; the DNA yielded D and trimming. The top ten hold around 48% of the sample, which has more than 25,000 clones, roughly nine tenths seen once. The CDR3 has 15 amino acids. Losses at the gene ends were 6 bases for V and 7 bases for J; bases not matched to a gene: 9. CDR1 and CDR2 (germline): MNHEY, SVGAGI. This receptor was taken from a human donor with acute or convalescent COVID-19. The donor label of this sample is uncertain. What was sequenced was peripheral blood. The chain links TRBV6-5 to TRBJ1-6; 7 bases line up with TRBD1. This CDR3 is CASRLSRDSNSPLHF. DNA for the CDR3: TGTGCCAGCAGACTTTCTAGGGACAGCAATTCACCCCTCCACTTT.